This T cell receptor beta chain was identified during a study of CD8 T cells in ankylosing spondylitis. General study points: Characteristic of ankylosing spondylitis blood, it appeared, was a TCR beta motif comprising several highly homologous variants.

CDR1 and CDR2 from the germline V gene are DFQATT and SNEGSKA (reference sequence). Trimming cost V 6 bases and J 4 bases; bases outside gene matches: 6. CDR3 length: 15 amino acids. TCRdb itself ran the 5' RACE reads through MiXCR, one entry per CDR3 protein. The repertoire has roughly 700,000 distinct CDR3 sequences, under 20% of them found once; the top ten carry 19%. Note on this clonotype: The target antigen is unknown.

The sample comprised blood, either unsorted or a sorted T cell fraction (not recorded which). This receptor was taken from a male donor with ankylosing spondylitis. The rearrangement links TRBV20-1 to TRBJ2-1, with 13 bases identical to TRBD2. CDR3 nucleotide sequence: TGCAGTGCGGGGGGACTAGCGGGAATTTACAATGAGCAGTTCTTC. Its protein is CSAGGLAGIYNEQFF.